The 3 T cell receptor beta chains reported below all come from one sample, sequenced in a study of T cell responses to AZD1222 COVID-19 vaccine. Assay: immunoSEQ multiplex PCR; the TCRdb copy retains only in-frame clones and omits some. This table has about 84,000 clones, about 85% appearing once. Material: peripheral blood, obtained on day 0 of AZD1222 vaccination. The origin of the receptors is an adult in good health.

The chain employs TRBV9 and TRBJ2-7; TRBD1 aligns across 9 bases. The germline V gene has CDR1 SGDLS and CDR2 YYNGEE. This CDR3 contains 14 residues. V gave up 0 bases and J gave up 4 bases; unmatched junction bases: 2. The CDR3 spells CASSVDDRGYEQYF. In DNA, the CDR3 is TGTGCCAGCAGCGTAGACGACAGGGGGTACGAGCAGTACTTC.

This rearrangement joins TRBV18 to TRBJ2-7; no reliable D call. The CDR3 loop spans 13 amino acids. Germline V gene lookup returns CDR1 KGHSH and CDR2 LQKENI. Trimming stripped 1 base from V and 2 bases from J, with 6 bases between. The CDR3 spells CASSPLSPYEQYF. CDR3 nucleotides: TGTGCCAGCTCACCACTCAGTCCCTACGAGCAGTACTTC.

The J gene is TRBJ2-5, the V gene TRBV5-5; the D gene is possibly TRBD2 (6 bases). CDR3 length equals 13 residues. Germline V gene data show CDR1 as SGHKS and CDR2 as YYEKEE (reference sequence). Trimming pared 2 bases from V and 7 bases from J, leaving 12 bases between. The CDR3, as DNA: TGTGCCAGCAGCTTAGAAGGTAGCGGGACCCAGTACTTC. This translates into CASSLEGSGTQYF.